The 22 T cell receptor beta chains below come from one sample, sequenced in a study of vaccination and CD4 T cells after COVID-19. No cognate antigen is known for these TCRs. The Oncomine TCR Beta short-read assay was applied to DNA of cultured CD4+ T cells. TCRdb re-called the PCR reads through MiXCR, storing one row per CDR3 protein. The sample shows roughly 11,000 distinct CDR3 sequences, 64% of them seen only once. Treatment reported: approximately 9-day PBMC culture with coronavirus spike peptide pools or control peptides (ViraFEST assay). The specimen was CD4+ T cells from blood, cultured in vitro. Every receptor here comes from a human donor who had recovered from COVID-19.

The chain carries TRBV7-2 and TRBJ2-1, with 10 bases fitting TRBD2. Germline V gene sequence: CDR1 SGHTA, CDR2 FQGNSA. The CDR3 loop spans 16 amino acids. V lost 2 bases to trimming and J lost 5 bases; unmatched junction nucleotides: 6. CDR3 amino acids: CASSLSSGRADNEQFF. CDR3 nucleotides: TGTGCCAGCAGCTTATCAAGCGGGAGGGCGGACAATGAGCAGTTCTTC.

This sequence joins TRBV12-3 or TRBV12-4 and TRBJ1-2; D is perhaps TRBD1 (5 bases). There are 14 residues in the CDR3. Trimming left V 6 bases short and J 4 bases short, with 15 bases between. CDR3 in amino acids: CASRSGASRYGYTF. CDR3 DNA sequence: TGTGCCAGCAGATCTGGGGCCAGTCGCTATGGCTACACCTTC.

This rearrangement joins TRBV6-1 to TRBJ1-5; D unresolved. V lost 6 bases and J 6 bases, leaving 12 bases between the germline ends. Germline values: CDR1 MNHNS, CDR2 SASEGT. The CDR3 consists of 13 residues. CDR3 sequence: CASSIDRSQPQHF. CDR3 coding DNA: TGTGCCAGCAGCATCGACCGCAGTCAGCCCCAGCATTTT.

Written as DNA, the CDR3 is TGCGCCAGCAGCTTGGATGGGGCAGAGGATCAGCCCCAGCATTTT. Residues: CASSLDGAEDQPQHF. The chain has TRBV5-1 and TRBJ1-5; possibly TRBD1 for D (5 bases). Deletions cut 0 bases from V and 5 bases from J, with 12 bases between. This CDR3 is built from 15 residues. The germline gives CDR1 SGHRS, CDR2 YFSETQ.

The chain recombines TRBV4-1 with TRBJ2-1; TRBD2 matches at 14 bases. The CDR3 covers 17 residues. The germline gives CDR1 MGHRA, CDR2 YSYEKL. With 2 bases clipped from V and 5 bases from J, the junction kept 5 bases outside the gene matches. The CDR3 DNA reads TGCGCCAGCAGCCAACCCCGACTAGCGGGGGGGAACAATGAGCAGTTCTTC. It is translated as CASSQPRLAGGNNEQFF.

This chain links TRBV28 with TRBJ2-7; 9 nucleotides match TRBD2. CDR3 size: 13 residues. With V trimmed by 10 bases and J by 4 bases, 8 bases remained unmatched. Per the germline V gene, CDR1 is MDHEN and CDR2 is SYDVKM. CDR3 loop: CATRLSGGYEQYF. CDR3 coding DNA: TGTGCCACCCGACTTAGCGGGGGATACGAGCAGTACTTC.

The chain joins TRBV2 to TRBJ1-1; possibly TRBD1 for D (5 bases). V was clipped by 7 bases and J by 3 bases, with 12 bases between them. Germline V gene data show CDR1 as SNHLY and CDR2 as FYNNEI. The CDR3 has 13 residues. CDR3 sequence: CASKLQEHTEAFF. In DNA, the CDR3 is TGTGCCAGCAAACTACAGGAACACACTGAAGCTTTCTTT.

V usage is TRBV29-1 and J usage is TRBJ1-1, with D possibly TRBD1 on 5 matching bases. The germline V and J ends were trimmed by 5 bases and 4 bases, with 8 bases remaining between them. Germline lookup yields CDR1 SQVTM and CDR2 ANQGSEA. This CDR3 spans 11 amino acids. In DNA form, the CDR3 reads TGCAGCGTTTCAGGGTTCACTGAAGCTTTCTTT. Amino acids: CSVSGFTEAFF.

Notes on this clonotype: Its ends do not fully match the called genes, so a read error is possible. CDR3 nucleotides: TGTGCCAGCGGCTTAACCCCGACGGGACTAGCCTACAATGAGCAGTTCTTC. It specifies CASGLTPTGLAYNEQFF. The gene calls are TRBV7-2 and TRBJ2-1; 8 positions agree with TRBD2. Germline CDR1 and CDR2: SGHTA and FQGNSA. This CDR3 is built from 17 residues. The whole variable domain, filled in from reference TRBV7-2 and TRBJ2-1, reads GAGVSQSPSNKVTEKGKDVELRCDPISGHTALYWYRQSLGQGLEFLIYFQGNSAPDKSGLPSDRFSAERTGGSVSTLTIQRTQQEDSAVYLCASGLTPTGLAYNEQFFGPGTRLTVL.

The V gene is TRBV6-2 or TRBV6-3, the J gene TRBJ1-5; 8 nucleotides line up with TRBD1. The CDR3 length is 15 residues. The germline CDR1 and CDR2 sequences are MNHEY and SVGEGT. With 6 bases clipped from V and 6 bases from J, the junction kept 10 bases outside the gene matches. This CDR3 reads CASSRDRGWGQPQHF. The CDR3 region has the DNA TGTGCCAGCAGCCGCGACAGGGGCTGGGGTCAGCCCCAGCATTTT.

The V call is TRBV16, the J call TRBJ1-2, with TRBD1 matching 7 bases. Germline V gives CDR1 KGHSY, CDR2 FQNENV. The CDR3 spans 14 residues. Trimming at V came to 2 bases and at J to 4 bases, leaving 4 bases not matched to a gene. CDR3 DNA: TGTGCCAGCAGCCAACTGGGACAGACCTATGGCTACACCTTC. As protein: CASSQLGQTYGYTF. The full variable domain, rest sourced from reference TRBV16 and TRBJ1-2, is GEEVAQTPKHLVRGEGQKAKLYCAPIKGHSYVFWYQQVLKNEFKFLISFQNENVFDETGMPKERFSAKCLPNSPCSLEIQATKLEDSAVYFCASSQLGQTYGYTFGSGTRLTVV.

The count of this clonotype is one. The gene calls are TRBV20-1 and TRBJ2-3; D might be TRBD2 (5 bases). V was trimmed by 6 bases and J by 6 bases, leaving 16 bases between them. There are 13 residues in the CDR3. Germline V CDR1 and CDR2: DFQATT, SNEGSKA (reference sequence). The CDR3 reads CSAEGQVRDTQYF. The DNA for the CDR3 is TGCAGTGCCGAGGGCCAGGTTAGGGATACGCAGTATTTT.

This chain links TRBV21-1 with TRBJ2-7. TRBV21-1 counts as a pseudogene. CDR3 length: 11 amino acids. The CDR3 reads CASSLGYEQYF. For the CDR3, the DNA is TGTGCCAGCAGTTTAGGCTACGAGCAGTACTTC.

This clonotype was seen more than once but under ten times. The chain couples TRBV6-2 or TRBV6-3 to TRBJ2-3; 15 nucleotides line up with TRBD2. After removal of 2 bases from V and 1 base from J, the junction contained 13 bases not matched to a gene. From germline, CDR1 is MNHEY and CDR2 SVGEGT. The CDR3 is 21 residues long. CDR3 residues: CASSYPGTSGGPEYGTDTQYF. The CDR3 DNA sequence: TGTGCCAGCAGTTACCCAGGGACTAGCGGGGGGCCGGAGTACGGCACAGATACGCAGTATTTT.

The V and J genes are TRBV7-6 and TRBJ2-7; 13 bases agree with TRBD2. Germline CDR1 reads SGHVS; CDR2 reads FNYEAQ. J was trimmed by 6 bases and V by 6 bases; bases with no gene match: 11. This CDR3 spans 16 amino acids. The CDR3 spells CASSLTSGRLTGEQYF. DNA for the CDR3: TGTGCCAGCAGTCTGACTAGCGGGAGGTTGACGGGCGAGCAGTACTTC.

This chain connects TRBV20-1 to TRBJ1-1; D uncertain. V gave up 2 bases and J gave up 0 bases, with 10 bases separating them. CDR1 is DFQATT and CDR2 is SNEGSKA in the germline V gene (reference sequence). The CDR3 loop spans 14 amino acids. The CDR3 region has the DNA TGCAGTGCTAGAATAGCAGTTATGAACACTGAAGCTTTCTTT. It encodes CSARIAVMNTEAFF.

In the case of this clonotype: A read error may account for a junction end that differs from germline. The V and J genes are TRBV7-3 and TRBJ1-5; TRBD1 matches at 10 bases. In germline, CDR1 is SGHTA, CDR2 FQGTGA. CDR3 size: 11 residues. The CDR3 nucleotides are TGTGCCAGCAGCTCCGGGGACAGGGGAGATTTT. As protein: CASSSGDRGDF. Full variable domain (outside the CDR3, taken from reference TRBV7-3 and TRBJ1-5): GAGVSQTPSNKVTEKGKYVELRCDPISGHTALYWYRQSLGQGPEFLIYFQGTGAADDSGLPNDRFFAVRPEGSVSTLKIQRTERGDSAVYLCASSSGDRGDFGDGTRLSIL.

The chain uses TRBV6-1 and TRBJ2-1; D is uncertain. Germline lookup yields CDR1 MNHNS and CDR2 SASEGT. The CDR3 runs 12 residues. V lost 6 bases and J lost 7, with 10 bases in between. The CDR3 loop is CASRKGDNEQFF. The CDR3 coding sequence is TGTGCCAGCAGGAAAGGAGATAATGAGCAGTTCTTC.

The chain joins TRBV21-1 to TRBJ1-5. TRBV21-1 is an annotated pseudogene. The CDR3 is 13 amino acids. The CDR3 loop reads CASSKPMRQPQHF. For the CDR3, the DNA is TGTGCCAGCAGCAAACCCATGCGCCAGCCCCAGCATTTT.

This chain links TRBV6-1 with TRBJ1-5; D may be TRBD1 (5 bases). There are 15 residues in the CDR3. V gave up 4 bases and J gave up 6 bases, with 16 bases separating them. Germline V gives CDR1 MNHNS, CDR2 SASEGT. CDR3 loop: CASSGDGGVGQPQHF. The CDR3 region has the DNA TGTGCCAGCAGTGGCGATGGGGGTGTTGGTCAGCCCCAGCATTTT.

This chain joins TRBV19 and TRBJ2-7, with 11 bases aligning to TRBD2. The CDR3 spans 16 residues. CDR1 and CDR2 (germline): LNHDA, SQIVND (reference sequence). V lost 5 bases, J lost 4 bases, and 10 bases stayed unmatched. The CDR3 here is CASSSPRLAGSYEQYF. The CDR3 nucleotides read TGTGCCAGTAGTTCCCCTCGACTAGCGGGATCATACGAGCAGTACTTC.

The genes are TRBV20-1 and TRBJ1-5; D remains unclear. Germline V lookup: CDR1 DFQATT, CDR2 SNEGSKA (reference sequence). The CDR3 is made up of 12 amino acids. V shed 5 bases and J shed 4 bases, with 9 bases lying between them. The CDR3 DNA reads TGCAGTGCTGTGGAGGGTAATCAGCCCCAGCATTTT. Its translation: CSAVEGNQPQHF.